A single sample gave rise to the 30 T cell receptor beta chains below, sequenced in a study of vaccination effects on CD4 cells after COVID-19. Measured with immunoSEQ multiplex PCR; TCRdb has only the in-frame clones, and not every one. This sample carries 55,000 to 90,000 clones, around 70% of them seen once, and the ten largest clones take more than 5%. Antigen-specific CD4+ T cells were expanded with viral peptide pools in the ViraFEST assay before sequencing. Subsequent to a culture period of 10 days, CD4+ T cells were isolated. The person was diagnosed with PCR-confirmed SARS-CoV-2 infection between March and December 2020. What these receptors recognize is not known. The sample was CD4+ T cells from PBMCs cultured with HIV peptides, taken before COVID-19 vaccination. Subset in this sample: HIV-1 Nef peptide pool negative control/reference culture. The receptor source for this set is a human donor who had a prior SARS-CoV-2 infection.

J is TRBJ2-5 and V is TRBV5-4; TRBD2 is a possible D gene (5 bases). V was pared by 0 bases and J by 4 bases, with 13 bases between. Germline values: CDR1 SGHNT, CDR2 YYREEE (reference sequence). The CDR3 is 15 amino acids. The CDR3 region is CASSLGTSNSETQYF. Here the CDR3 DNA reads TGTGCCAGCAGCTTGGGCACTAGTAACTCAGAGACCCAGTACTTC. The full variable domain, completed using reference TRBV5-4 and TRBJ2-5, is ETGVTQSPTHLIKTRGQQVTLRCSSQSGHNTVSWYQQALGQGPQFIFQYYREEENGRGNFPPRFSGLQFPNYSSELNVNALELDDSALYLCASSLGTSNSETQYFGPGTRLLVL.

The chain uses TRBV5-1 and TRBJ1-2; 7 positions match TRBD1. The germline gives CDR1 SGHRS, CDR2 YFSETQ. The CDR3 extends over 14 amino acids. Trimming removed 0 bases from V and 4 bases from J; junction bases left unmatched: 3. The CDR3 loop reads CASSLDAGGYGYTF. CDR3 sequence (DNA): TGCGCCAGCAGCTTGGATGCAGGGGGCTATGGCTACACCTTC.

The V call is TRBV4-3, the J call TRBJ2-2, with 8 bases aligning to TRBD1. This CDR3 has 17 amino acids. The germline V gene has CDR1 LGHNA and CDR2 YSLEER. The V segment lost 4 bases and the J segment 4 bases; nucleotides outside the gene matches: 11. The DNA of the CDR3 is TGCGCCAGCAGCCGTTTGGAGGGACAGGACTTCACCGGGGAGCTGTTTTTT. It is translated as CASSRLEGQDFTGELFF.

This chain links TRBV18 with TRBJ2-2, with TRBD2 identical over 8 bases. Germline CDR1 and CDR2: KGHSH and LQKENI. The length of the CDR3 is 14 residues. V trimming: 4 bases; J trimming: 5 bases; junction bases outside the gene matches: 3. CDR3: CASSLIAGTGELFF. DNA of the CDR3: TGTGCCAGCTCACTTATAGCGGGAACCGGGGAGCTGTTTTTT.

The chain joins TRBV29-1 to TRBJ2-6; D may match TRBD1 or TRBD2 (5 bases each). The V gene lost 3 bases and the J gene lost 0 bases, with 15 bases spanning the gap. CDR1 SQVTM and CDR2 ANQGSEA come from the germline V gene. The CDR3 covers 17 residues. CDR3 amino acids: CSVDGGIDHSGANVLTF. The CDR3 nucleotides read TGCAGCGTTGATGGGGGAATCGATCACTCTGGGGCCAACGTCCTGACTTTC.

The J gene is TRBJ2-3, the V gene TRBV9; D is possibly TRBD1 or TRBD2 (6 bases each). V lost 3 bases and J 3 bases, leaving 11 bases between the germline ends. Germline V gene sequence: CDR1 SGDLS, CDR2 YYNGEE. This CDR3 spans 14 amino acids. The CDR3 loop reads CASSARRGTDTQYF. The DNA of the CDR3 is TGTGCCAGCAGCGCGCGGAGGGGGACAGATACGCAGTATTTT.

There are a few counts of this clone. V and J are TRBV5-6 and TRBJ2-1, with D unresolved. The CDR3 sequence is 14 residues long. Trimming shortened V by 6 bases and J by 0 bases, and 10 bases separated the two germline ends. Per germline, CDR1 SGHDT and CDR2 YYEEEE. The CDR3 protein is CASNRGNSYNEQFF. DNA for the CDR3: TGTGCCAGCAATCGAGGCAACTCCTACAATGAGCAGTTCTTC.

This clone turned up a few times. The J gene is TRBJ2-3, the V gene TRBV5-4; D remains ambiguous. CDR1 is SGHNT and CDR2 is YYREEE in the germline V gene (reference sequence). The CDR3 runs to 14 residues. Trimming stripped 4 bases from V and 1 base from J, with 10 bases between. The CDR3 sequence: CASSDRAGTDTQYF. As DNA, the CDR3 is TGTGCCAGCAGCGATAGAGCTGGCACAGATACGCAGTATTTT. The whole variable domain, filled in from reference TRBV5-4 and TRBJ2-3, reads ETGVTQSPTHLIKTRGQQVTLRCSSQSGHNTVSWYQQALGQGPQFIFQYYREEENGRGNFPPRFSGLQFPNYSSELNVNALELDDSALYLCASSDRAGTDTQYFGPGTRLTVL.

Here the CDR3 DNA reads TGCAGTGCCGCAGGCCCTGTAGCCATATATTTT. Amino acid sequence: CSAAGPVAIYF. The chain couples TRBV20-1 to TRBJ1-3; D uncertain. V shed 6 bases and J shed 11 bases, with 14 bases lying between them. This CDR3 contains 11 residues. Germline V gene lookup returns CDR1 DFQATT and CDR2 SNEGSKA (reference sequence).

In its sample, this clone was seen a few times. The rearrangement joins TRBV10-1 to TRBJ2-3; D remains unclear. This CDR3 spans 16 amino acids. The V gene lost 6 bases and the J gene lost 3 bases, with 19 bases spanning the gap. CDR1 and CDR2 from the germline V gene are WNHNN and SYGVQD (reference sequence). CDR3 loop: CASSPTLARTTDTQYF. The CDR3 bases are TGCGCCAGCAGCCCCACTCTCGCGAGGACGACAGATACGCAGTATTTT.

The V gene is TRBV19, the J gene TRBJ2-1; 9 positions agree with TRBD2. The CDR3 sequence is 15 residues long. In germline, CDR1 is LNHDA, CDR2 SQIVND (reference sequence). The ends lost 3 bases at V and 9 bases at J; junction bases unmatched: 9. CDR3 DNA sequence: TGTGCCAGTAGTATTTTTAGCGGGAGTTTCAGTGAGCAGTTCTTC. Translated, it gives CASSIFSGSFSEQFF.

The rearrangement uses TRBV9 and TRBJ1-2, with D uncertain. Germline values: CDR1 SGDLS, CDR2 YYNGEE. V was cut by 4 bases and J by 3 bases, with 10 bases left in between. This CDR3 spans 13 amino acids. CDR3 sequence reads: CASSPGLDYGYTF. In DNA form, the CDR3 reads TGTGCCAGCAGCCCCGGACTGGACTATGGCTACACCTTC.

V usage is TRBV6-5 and J usage is TRBJ1-5; D might be TRBD1 (5 bases). The CDR3 contains 13 residues. The V gene lost 2 bases and the J gene lost 4 bases, with 6 bases spanning the gap. Germline CDR1 and CDR2: MNHEY and SVGAGI. This CDR3 is CASSYAGNQPQHF. The CDR3 region has the DNA TGTGCCAGCAGTTACGCAGGGAATCAGCCCCAGCATTTT.

This clone showed up just a few times. The chain recombines TRBV4-1 with TRBJ1-1; D gene uncertain. Germline loops: CDR1 MGHRA, CDR2 YSYEKL. The CDR3 sequence is 14 residues long. V was clipped by 1 base and J by 11 bases, with 17 bases between them. CDR3 sequence reads: CASSQGLELLGAFF. As DNA, the CDR3 is TGCGCCAGCAGCCAAGGCCTTGAATTACTGGGGGCTTTCTTT.

This clone was detected only a few times. The gene calls are TRBV27 and TRBJ1-2; 10 bases fit TRBD1. With V trimmed by 5 bases and J by 8 bases, 11 bases remained unmatched. This CDR3 has 15 amino acids. CDR1 is MNHEY, CDR2 SMNVEV, per germline (reference sequence). CDR3 protein: CASSKTGQGVWGYTF. DNA of the CDR3: TGTGCCAGCAGTAAAACCGGACAGGGGGTTTGGGGCTACACCTTC.

The chain joins TRBV2 to TRBJ1-1; no reliable D call. The CDR3 is 14 residues long. The germline gives CDR1 SNHLY, CDR2 FYNNEI. V gave up 4 bases and J gave up 1 base, with 10 bases separating them. CDR3 DNA: TGTGCCAGCAGTGTATATCAGGAGAACACTGAAGCTTTCTTT. Translating gives CASSVYQENTEAFF.

V gene TRBV11-2 combines with J gene TRBJ2-3; a weak D match, TRBD2 (6 bases). The CDR3 contains 14 residues. Germline loops: CDR1 SGHAT, CDR2 FQNNGV. Deletions cut 5 bases from V and 2 bases from J, with 11 bases between. CDR3 bases: TGTGCCAGCAGCCGGGACTTCGACACAGATACGCAGTATTTT. Its translation: CASSRDFDTDTQYF.

V is TRBV12-3 or TRBV12-4 and J is TRBJ1-3, with TRBD1 matching over 7 bases. The CDR3 is 13 residues long. J lost 0 bases, V lost 10 bases, and 3 bases had no gene match. CDR3 region: CAIDRVSGNTIYF. As DNA, the CDR3 is TGTGCCATAGACAGGGTCTCTGGAAACACCATATATTTT.

V gene TRBV5-1 combines with J gene TRBJ2-2; no clear D. Germline CDR1 SGHRS, CDR2 YFSETQ. The CDR3 sequence is 13 residues long. With 3 bases removed from V and 4 bases from J, the gap between germline ends came to 7 bases. CDR3: CASSSDPTGELFF. The CDR3 bases are TGCGCCAGCAGCTCGGACCCCACCGGGGAGCTGTTTTTT.

This chain joins TRBV19 and TRBJ1-5; D unclear. The germline CDR1 and CDR2 sequences are LNHDA and SQIVND (reference sequence). This CDR3 is built from 16 residues. Trimming cost V 3 bases and J 6 bases, with 18 bases left between them. CDR3 bases: TGTGCCAGTAGTATCGGCGCGTCAGTTATAGGTCAGCCCCAGCATTTT. Its protein is CASSIGASVIGQPQHF.

The chain couples TRBV24-1 to TRBJ2-4; D could derive from TRBD1 or TRBD2 (5 bases each). The CDR3 has 15 residues. The germline V gene encodes CDR1 KGHDR and CDR2 SFDVKD. The germline V and J ends were trimmed by 4 bases and 3 bases, with 12 bases remaining between them. This chain's CDR3 is CATSDSGPDKNIQYF. The CDR3 coding sequence is TGTGCCACCAGTGACTCGGGACCCGACAAAAACATTCAGTACTTC.

In its sample, this clone was seen once. The chain is built from TRBV3-1 (or the pseudogene TRBV3-2) and TRBJ2-3; D unclear. Germline CDR1 LGHDT, CDR2 YNNKEL (reference sequence). Between the trimmed V and J ends, which lost 2 bases and 4 bases, there was a span of 7 bases. The CDR3 totals 13 residues. As DNA, the CDR3 is TGTGCCAGCAGCCAATATGAGCCAGATACGCAGTATTTT. Encoded protein: CASSQYEPDTQYF.

This chain links TRBV5-4 with TRBJ2-3; 8 bases fit TRBD2. Per germline, CDR1 SGHNT and CDR2 YYREEE (reference sequence). Trimming removed 5 bases from V and 0 bases from J; junction bases left unmatched: 5. The CDR3 totals 15 residues. The CDR3 region has the DNA TGTGCCAGCAGGCAATCTAGCGGGAGCACAGATACGCAGTATTTT. Encoded protein: CASRQSSGSTDTQYF.

V usage is TRBV6-2 or TRBV6-3 and J usage is TRBJ2-1; no clear D gene. V was pared by 0 bases and J by 0 bases, with 3 bases between. The CDR3 has 14 residues. Germline CDR1 is MNHEY and CDR2 is SVGEGT. The CDR3 here is CASSYSPSYNEQFF. DNA for the CDR3: TGTGCCAGCAGTTACTCACCCTCCTACAATGAGCAGTTCTTC.

This clone showed up just a few times. This chain's CDR3 is CARRLAAIGELFF. The CDR3 nucleotides are TGTGCCAGGCGACTAGCGGCAATCGGGGAGCTGTTTTTT. J is TRBJ2-2 and V is TRBV3-1 (or the pseudogene TRBV3-2), with 9 bases that match TRBD2. In germline, CDR1 is LGHDT, CDR2 YNNKEL (reference sequence). The CDR3 runs 13 residues. Trimming at V came to 9 bases and at J to 7 bases, leaving 6 bases not matched to a gene.

This clone was seen a few times. The CDR3 DNA is TGTGCCAGCAGCGCTCATGTCGGGGGCGCATGGAATTCACCCCTCCACTTT. Translation gives CASSAHVGGAWNSPLHF. The chain joins TRBV9 to TRBJ1-6; perhaps TRBD1 as D (6 bases). This CDR3 comprises 17 residues. Germline V gene lookup returns CDR1 SGDLS and CDR2 YYNGEE. Trimming cost V 3 bases and J 7 bases, with 20 bases left between them.

The J gene is TRBJ2-1, the V gene TRBV15; TRBD2 matches at 7 bases. The CDR3 loop spans 16 amino acids. The germline V gene encodes CDR1 LNHNV and CDR2 YYDKDF (reference sequence). V dropped 3 bases and J dropped 6; count of bases not matched to a gene: 11. CDR3 region: CATSRQGGSRGNEQFF. As DNA, the CDR3 is TGTGCCACCAGCAGGCAAGGCGGGAGTAGGGGCAATGAGCAGTTCTTC.

The V and J genes are TRBV4-1 and TRBJ2-3; D is uncertain. Germline V gene sequence: CDR1 MGHRA, CDR2 YSYEKL. This CDR3 is 15 amino acids long. Trimming removed 4 bases at V and 4 bases at J, with 15 bases between. CDR3 protein: CASSPHPRVPDTQYF. The DNA for the CDR3 is TGCGCCAGCAGCCCCCACCCCCGGGTTCCAGATACGCAGTATTTT.

This clone was counted only a few times. V gene TRBV11-2 combines with J gene TRBJ1-6; no clear D gene. V dropped 5 bases and J dropped 7 bases, with 9 bases sitting between them. The germline V gene encodes CDR1 SGHAT and CDR2 FQNNGV. This CDR3 spans 13 amino acids. The CDR3 DNA reads as TGTGCCAGCAGCAGGGTTTTGAATTCACCCCTCCACTTT. This codes for CASSRVLNSPLHF.

V is TRBV4-3 and J is TRBJ2-1, with 7 bases lining up with TRBD2. This CDR3 has 17 amino acids. CDR1 and CDR2 (germline): LGHNA, YSLEER. V shed 3 bases and J 1 base; nucleotides not matched to a gene: 9. CDR3 protein: CASSQALLAESYNEQFF. DNA of the CDR3: TGCGCCAGCAGCCAGGCCCTTCTAGCGGAGTCCTACAATGAGCAGTTCTTC.